A selection of T cell receptor beta chains follows, all from one sample in a study of shared T cell receptors in the human thymus. Repertoires were generated with immunoSEQ multiplex PCR, while TCRdb's copy carries only in-frame clones and drops some. This table holds hundreds of thousands of clones, around nine tenths found once. A further study also used this sample, focusing on human thymus T cells.

Sequenced input: thymocytes. These receptors were obtained from a boy under three years old with a congenital heart defect. CDR3s include the opening cysteine and the closing phenylalanine or tryptophan. A D gene is named only where the DNA matches it firmly. Expanded clones are given a class, and other clones once, few, many or no size at all.

D: .
length: 15
J: TRBJ2-2
size: .
V: TRBV6-5
DNA: TGTGCCAGCAGTTATGACCGGGGTGACACCGGGGAGCTGTTTTTT
CDR3: CASSYDRGDTGELFF

D: .
length: 16
J: TRBJ2-7
size: .
V: TRBV4-3
DNA: TGCGCCAGCAGCCAAGCCCACGCCAGCGGTGGGTACGAGCAGTACTTC
CDR3: CASSQAHASGGYEQYF

D: .
length: 14
J: TRBJ2-1
size: .
V: TRBV5-4
DNA: TGTGCCAGCAGTTATAAGCGGAATTACAATGAGCAGTTCTTC
CDR3: CASSYKRNYNEQFF

D: TRBD2
length: 16
J: TRBJ2-7
size: .
V: TRBV5-6
DNA: TGTGCCAGCGCTTCCACCATAGCGGGAGGTATCCACGAGCAGTACTTC
CDR3: CASASTIAGGIHEQYF

D: .
length: 12
J: TRBJ2-7
size: .
V: TRBV25-1
DNA: TGTGCCAGCAGGGACAGCTACTACGAGCAGTACTTC
CDR3: CASRDSYYEQYF

D: TRBD2
length: 15
J: TRBJ2-1
size: .
V: TRBV5-1
DNA: TGCGCCAGCAGCTTGAAGAGCGGGAGGGCCAATGAGCAGTTCTTC
CDR3: CASSLKSGRANEQFF

D: TRBD1
length: 15
J: TRBJ2-3
size: .
V: TRBV30
DNA: TGTGCCTGGAGCCCAGGACAGGGAAAGACAGATACGCAGTATTTT
CDR3: CAWSPGQGKTDTQYF

D: .
length: 13
J: TRBJ2-7
size: once
V: TRBV15
DNA: TGTGCCACCAGCAGAGATCGAGTGGACGAGCAGTACTTC
CDR3: CATSRDRVDEQYF

D: .
length: 15
J: TRBJ2-5
size: .
V: TRBV9
DNA: TGTGCCAGCAGCCGAGGGATTTTAACAAGAAAGACCCAGTACTTC
CDR3: CASSRGILTRKTQYF

D: .
length: 14
J: TRBJ1-2
size: .
V: TRBV19
DNA: TGTGCCAGTAGGATACTCGGGGGGGAAGATGGCTACACCTTC
CDR3: CASRILGGEDGYTF

D: TRBD1
length: 14
J: TRBJ2-4
size: .
V: TRBV4-3
DNA: TGCGCCAGCAGCCCTGGACAGGGAAGGAACATTCAGTACTTC
CDR3: CASSPGQGRNIQYF

D: TRBD2
length: 16
J: TRBJ2-1
size: .
V: TRBV14
DNA: TGTGCCAGCAGCCCCTGGGAGACTAGCGGGAGACATGAGCAGTTCTTC
CDR3: CASSPWETSGRHEQFF

D: TRBD2
length: 14
J: TRBJ2-2
size: .
V: TRBV6-6
DNA: TGTGCCAGCAGTAGCGGGAGGGGGACCGGGGAGCTGTTTTTT
CDR3: CASSSGRGTGELFF

D: .
length: 13
J: TRBJ1-1
size: .
V: TRBV11-2
DNA: TGTGCCAGCAGCTATACGGGGGACACTGAAGCTTTCTTT
CDR3: CASSYTGDTEAFF

D: TRBD2
length: 16
J: TRBJ2-1
size: .
V: TRBV6-6
DNA: TGTGCCAGCAGTTACCTTCAGGCTCAGCGGGAGGGTGAGCAGTTCTTC
CDR3: CASSYLQAQREGEQFF

D: .
length: 11
J: TRBJ2-4
size: few
V: TRBV29-1
DNA: TGCAGCGCCGATCAGGGGCACATTCAGTACTTC
CDR3: CSADQGHIQYF

D: .
length: 15
J: TRBJ2-7
size: .
V: TRBV5-1
DNA: TGCGCCAGCATACGTCAGGGGGGTTCCTCCTACGAGCAGTACTTC
CDR3: CASIRQGGSSYEQYF

D: TRBD2
length: 17
J: TRBJ2-5
size: .
V: TRBV5-1
DNA: TGCGCCAGCAGCCACTGGACTAAGCGGGAGTACCAAGAGACCCAGTACTTC
CDR3: CASSHWTKREYQETQYF

D: .
length: 14
J: TRBJ2-7
size: .
V: TRBV10-3
DNA: TGTGCCATCAGTGACGCGGAGCCCCCCTACGAGCAGTACTTC
CDR3: CAISDAEPPYEQYF

D: .
length: 16
J: TRBJ2-5
size: .
V: TRBV23-1
DNA: TGCGCCAGCAGTCAATGGTCGAGGAGGGGTGGTGAGACCCAGTACTTC
CDR3: CASSQWSRRGGETQYF

D: TRBD1
length: 14
J: TRBJ2-3
size: .
V: TRBV7-7
DNA: TGTGCCAGCAGCCAACGACAGGGTGCAGATACGCAGTATTTT
CDR3: CASSQRQGADTQYF

D: .
length: 13
J: TRBJ2-7
size: once
V: TRBV15
DNA: TGTGCCACTGGTAACGGGAGAGCGTACGAGCAGTACTTC
CDR3: CATGNGRAYEQYF

D: TRBD1
length: 13
J: TRBJ1-5
size: .
V: TRBV5-6
DNA: TGTGCCAGCAGCTCAGGGGGCGGACAGCCCCAGCATTTT
CDR3: CASSSGGGQPQHF

D: .
length: 16
J: TRBJ1-3
size: few
V: TRBV21-1
DNA: TGTGCCAGCAGCACTCAAGGGGCGGACTCTGGAAACACCATATATTTT
CDR3: CASSTQGADSGNTIYF

D: .
length: 13
J: TRBJ2-7
size: .
V: TRBV6-1
DNA: TGTGCCAGCAGTGAAGCGGCGGGCAACGAGCAGTACTTC
CDR3: CASSEAAGNEQYF

D: .
length: 15
J: TRBJ1-3
size: .
V: TRBV27
DNA: TGTGCCAGCAGTACCCTCGGGGGTACTTGGAACACCATATATTTT
CDR3: CASSTLGGTWNTIYF

D: TRBD2
length: 15
J: TRBJ2-1
size: .
V: TRBV5-6
DNA: TGTGCCAGCAGCTTCGGACTAGCGGGATCGAATGAGCAGTTCTTC
CDR3: CASSFGLAGSNEQFF

D: .
length: 12
J: TRBJ1-1
size: .
V: TRBV10-3
DNA: TGTGCCATCAGGAACTTGAACACTGAAGCTTTCTTT
CDR3: CAIRNLNTEAFF

D: .
length: 13
J: TRBJ2-7
size: .
V: TRBV6-4
DNA: TGTGCCAGCAGTGAAAACAGGCTTTCCGAGCAGTACTTC
CDR3: CASSENRLSEQYF

D: TRBD2
length: 16
J: TRBJ2-4
size: .
V: TRBV5-3
DNA: TGTGCCAGAAGCGCGGTTGGGACTAGTCTGGAGGCGGGGTGGTACTTC
CDR3: CARSAVGTSLEAGWYF

D: TRBD1
length: 15
J: TRBJ2-3
size: .
V: TRBV9
DNA: TGTGCCAGCAGCCGGGACAGGGGGTGTACAGATACGCAGTATTTT
CDR3: CASSRDRGCTDTQYF

D: TRBD1
length: 13
J: TRBJ1-1
size: .
V: TRBV5-1
DNA: TGCGCCAGCAGCCACAGGGGTAACACTGAAGCTTTCTTT
CDR3: CASSHRGNTEAFF

D: TRBD2
length: 17
J: TRBJ2-7
size: .
V: TRBV25-1
DNA: TGTGCCAGCAGTGAATCCCCCGGGACTAGCGGGAGACACGAGCAGTACTTC
CDR3: CASSESPGTSGRHEQYF

D: TRBD1
length: 16
J: TRBJ1-3
size: .
V: TRBV28
DNA: TGTGCCAGCAGTTCAAGCTTAGGGACAGGGCCTTTCACCATATATTTT
CDR3: CASSSSLGTGPFTIYF

D: .
length: 12
J: TRBJ2-5
size: .
V: TRBV12-5
DNA: TGTGCTAGTGGGGAGGAGGTGGAGACCCAGTACTTC
CDR3: CASGEEVETQYF

D: TRBD2
length: 15
J: TRBJ2-3
size: .
V: TRBV25-1
DNA: TGTGCCAGCAGGCCTTATGCGGGAGGGTCGGATACGCAGTATTTT
CDR3: CASRPYAGGSDTQYF

D: TRBD2
length: 18
J: TRBJ2-1
size: .
V: TRBV30
DNA: TGTGCCTGGAGGAAGATAGGGACTAGTCCCCGTTTGCGCAATGAGCAGTTCTTC
CDR3: CAWRKIGTSPRLRNEQFF

D: TRBD2
length: 14
J: TRBJ2-1
size: .
V: TRBV29-1
DNA: TGCAGCATTGGGGGGGACCGCCCAAACAATGAGCAGTTCTTC
CDR3: CSIGGDRPNNEQFF

D: TRBD1
length: 15
J: TRBJ1-2
size: .
V: TRBV5-4
DNA: TGTGCCAGCAGCTTGGAGGACAGGGTTGGCTATGGCTACACCTTC
CDR3: CASSLEDRVGYGYTF

D: .
length: 15
J: TRBJ2-2
size: few
V: TRBV5-4
DNA: TGTGCCAGCGGGCCCGTCGGCCAGAACACCGGGGAGCTGTTTTTT
CDR3: CASGPVGQNTGELFF

D: TRBD1
length: 15
J: TRBJ1-3
size: once
V: TRBV28
DNA: TGTGCCAGCAGAAGGGACAGGGGGCTAGGAAACACCATATATTTT
CDR3: CASRRDRGLGNTIYF

D: TRBD2
length: 15
J: TRBJ2-7
size: .
V: TRBV2
DNA: TGTGCCAGCATTGATTCTAGCGGGAGGGCATACGAGCAGTACTTC
CDR3: CASIDSSGRAYEQYF

D: TRBD2
length: 14
J: TRBJ2-4
size: once
V: TRBV15
DNA: TGTGCCACCAGCAGTGCCGGGACTAGTGTCATTCAGTACTTC
CDR3: CATSSAGTSVIQYF

D: TRBD2
length: 18
J: TRBJ2-1
size: few
V: TRBV9
DNA: TGTGCCAGCAGCGTAGGTCTGGCTAGCGGGAGAGGGACCAATGAGCAGTTCTTC
CDR3: CASSVGLASGRGTNEQFF

D: .
length: 15
J: TRBJ1-1
size: .
V: TRBV7-2
DNA: TGTGCCAGCAGCTGGCATGGGGACATTGTCACTGAAGCTTTCTTT
CDR3: CASSWHGDIVTEAFF

D: .
length: 15
J: TRBJ1-2
size: .
V: TRBV9
DNA: TGTGCCAGCAGCCCCCCTGGCAGGGCCGACTATGGCTACACCTTC
CDR3: CASSPPGRADYGYTF

D: .
length: 17
J: TRBJ1-1
size: .
V: TRBV7-9
DNA: TGTGCCAGCAGCTTAAGACGGGCACTGAGGGTGAACACTGAAGCTTTCTTT
CDR3: CASSLRRALRVNTEAFF

D: TRBD2
length: 20
J: TRBJ2-1
size: .
V: TRBV27
DNA: TGTGCCAGCAGCCATCGTGGATTTGGGGTTAGTGGGACTAGCGACACCCGGCAGTTCTTC
CDR3: CASSHRGFGVSGTSDTRQFF

D: TRBD1
length: 15
J: TRBJ1-5
size: .
V: TRBV15
DNA: TGTGCCACCAGCAGAGATCCAGGGGGCGGTCAGCCCCAGCATTTT
CDR3: CATSRDPGGGQPQHF

D: TRBD1
length: 14
J: TRBJ1-2
size: .
V: TRBV11-3
DNA: TGTGCCAGCAGCCTAACCGGGACAGATTATGGCTACACCTTC
CDR3: CASSLTGTDYGYTF

D: TRBD1
length: 15
J: TRBJ1-5
size: .
V: TRBV4-2
DNA: TGTGCCAGCAGCCGCTACAGGGGGTCTTATCAGCCCCAGCATTTT
CDR3: CASSRYRGSYQPQHF

D: TRBD1
length: 16
J: TRBJ1-1
size: .
V: TRBV29-1
DNA: TGCAGCGTTGATAGGGACAGGGCGCCCATGAACACTGAAGCTTTCTTT
CDR3: CSVDRDRAPMNTEAFF

D: TRBD1
length: 17
J: TRBJ1-3
size: .
V: TRBV6-1
DNA: TGTGCCAGCAGTGAAGGTACAGGGGATTGGTGTGGAAACACCATATATTTT
CDR3: CASSEGTGDWCGNTIYF

D: TRBD1
length: 16
J: TRBJ2-1
size: .
V: TRBV15
DNA: TGTGCCACCAGCAGTCCCCGGGACAGGGACTACAATGAGCAGTTCTTC
CDR3: CATSSPRDRDYNEQFF

D: TRBD2
length: 16
J: TRBJ2-7
size: .
V: TRBV6-4
DNA: TGTGCCAGCAGTTCGGGACTAGCGGGGCCGTCCTACGAGCAGTACTTC
CDR3: CASSSGLAGPSYEQYF